Following are 9 T cell receptor beta chains from one sample sequenced in a study of response to subunit inactivated influenza vaccine. TCRdb re-derived calls from the RT-PCR reads in MiXCR, one entry per CDR3 protein. The data hold a few hundred thousand distinct CDR3 sequences, with 20% to 25% observed a single time. Material: PBMCs from blood, obtained less than 22 months after vaccination. Receptor source: a man aged 50-75 years who received an inactivated influenza vaccine.

The table lists this clonotype with many counts. The J gene is TRBJ2-1, the V gene TRBV12-3 or TRBV12-4; D is uncertain. The V gene lost 1 base and the J gene lost 10 bases, with 8 bases spanning the gap. The CDR3 has 12 residues. The CDR3 DNA reads as TGTGCCAGCAGTTTAGGTACCAGGGAGCAGTTCTTC. Translation: CASSLGTREQFF.

The CDR3 here is CASSQDRGLRNQPQHF. DNA of the CDR3: TGTGCCAGCAGCCAAGACAGGGGGCTACGCAATCAGCCCCAGCATTTT. The chain employs TRBV12-3 or TRBV12-4 and TRBJ1-5, with TRBD1 matching 10 bases. With V trimmed by 6 bases and J by 2 bases, 7 bases remained unmatched. The CDR3 extends over 16 amino acids.

The V and J genes are TRBV11-2 and TRBJ1-2, with TRBD1 identical over 7 bases. The CDR3 spans 21 residues. Germline-derived CDR1 and CDR2 are SGHAT and FQNNGV. V lost 5 bases and J lost 4; bases outside the gene matches: 28. DNA of the CDR3: TGTGCCAGCAGCCCCCGACGGCTGACAGGGCGTCCATTAAAAATATTCTATGGCTACACCTTC. It specifies CASSPRRLTGRPLKIFYGYTF.

The V and J genes are TRBV20-1 and TRBJ1-6; possibly TRBD1 for D (5 bases). Trimming took 0 bases from V and 0 from J, leaving 15 bases between them. The CDR3 runs 18 residues. Germline values: CDR1 DFQATT, CDR2 SNEGSKA (reference sequence). CDR3 sequence reads: CSARDKTGVSSYNSPLHF. The DNA for the CDR3 is TGCAGTGCTAGAGATAAAACAGGAGTTAGCTCCTATAATTCACCCCTCCACTTT.

This chain joins TRBV3-1 and TRBJ2-3; TRBD2 matches 10 bases. The trim removed 3 bases at V and 4 bases at J, leaving 7 bases unmatched. Germline V gene data show CDR1 as LGHDT and CDR2 as YNNKEL (reference sequence). The length of the CDR3 is 16 residues. The CDR3 bases are TGTGCCAGCAGCCAGGCTAGCGGGAGACGTGCAGATACGCAGTATTTT. It encodes CASSQASGRRADTQYF.

The sample holds a few counts of this clonotype. The V and J genes are TRBV29-1 and TRBJ1-1, with TRBD1 matching over 9 bases. Trimming at V came to 6 bases and at J to 5 bases, leaving 22 bases not matched to a gene. The germline V gene has CDR1 SQVTM and CDR2 ANQGSEA. This CDR3 spans 18 amino acids. Here the CDR3 DNA reads TGCAGCGTCACCGCGGCTATCCCGGGACAGGGAGGTAATACTGAAGCTTTCTTT. Amino acid sequence: CSVTAAIPGQGGNTEAFF.

The rearrangement links TRBV4-2 to TRBJ1-1; tentatively, D is TRBD1 (6 bases). Germline V gene data show CDR1 as LGHNA and CDR2 as YNFKEQ. CDR3 size: 15 residues. The V end was cut by 5 bases, the J end by 3 bases, with 16 bases between. The CDR3 DNA follows: TGTGCCAGCAGCTCGAGGTCCTCAGGGGACACTGAAGCTTTCTTT. Amino acids: CASSSRSSGDTEAFF.

The chain is built from TRBV29-1 and TRBJ1-2; TRBD1 matches 9 bases. J was trimmed by 5 bases and V by 7 bases; bases with no gene match: 5. The CDR3 is 12 amino acids. CDR1 is SQVTM, CDR2 ANQGSEA, per germline. Written as DNA, the CDR3 is TGCAGCGGAAAGGACAGGGGATATGGCTACACCTTC. Protein sequence: CSGKDRGYGYTF.

This clonotype has ten or more counts. The DNA of the CDR3 is TGCAGTGCTGGACAGCCAGATCAGCCCCAGCATTTT. This translates into CSAGQPDQPQHF. J is TRBJ1-5 and V is TRBV20-1; possibly TRBD1 for D (6 bases). From germline, CDR1 is DFQATT and CDR2 SNEGSKA (reference sequence). The CDR3 covers 12 residues. The V and J ends lost 5 bases and 5 bases respectively, with 10 bases between them.